Below are 7 T cell receptor beta chains sequenced from a single sample in a study of siplizumab effects on memory and regulatory T cells. Clones were read by immunoSEQ multiplex PCR, and TCRdb kept only the in-frame ones, dropping some. This sample has around 87,000 clones; around 89% occur once, and the top ten carry around 16%. Sequenced input: CD4+ T cells sorted from blood. Receptors originate from a human donor in good health.

This chain links TRBV7-3 with TRBJ2-7, with a possible D match to TRBD1 (6 bases). Germline assignment: CDR1 SGHTA and CDR2 FQGTGA. CDR3 size: 15 residues. Trimming took 5 bases from V and 7 from J, leaving 21 bases between them. This chain's CDR3 is CASSPSGTLLREQYF. The DNA of the CDR3 is TGTGCCAGCAGCCCATCCGGGACACTCTTGCGGGAGCAGTACTTC.

The J gene is TRBJ1-2, the V gene TRBV30; no reliable D call. Germline V gives CDR1 GTSNPN, CDR2 SVGIG (reference sequence). Trimming took off 2 bases at V and 8 bases at J, with 12 bases between the two ends. The CDR3 has 12 residues. CDR3 sequence: CAWSRPPEGYTF. The DNA of the CDR3 is TGTGCCTGGAGTCGACCCCCTGAGGGCTACACCTTC. Full variable domain (remainder filled in from reference TRBV30 and TRBJ1-2): SQTIHQWPATLVQPVGSPLSLECTVEGTSNPNLYWYRQAAGRGLQLLFYSVGIGQISSEVPQNLSASRPQDRQFILSSKKLLLSDSGFYLCAWSRPPEGYTFGSGTRLTVV.

The chain couples TRBV14 to TRBJ2-7; D is undetermined. V shed 4 bases and J shed 2 bases, with 12 bases lying between them. CDR3 length equals 14 residues. Germline assignment: CDR1 SGHDN and CDR2 FVKESK. CDR3 sequence reads: CASSPRLGTYEQYF. CDR3 nucleotides: TGTGCCAGCAGCCCGAGACTGGGTACCTACGAGCAGTACTTC.

The chain uses TRBV10-3 and TRBJ2-7, with 9 bases matching TRBD1. Unmatched junction bases numbered 11, after V lost 10 bases and J lost 1 base. The CDR3 has 15 amino acids. CDR1 ENHRY and CDR2 SYGVKD come from the germline V gene. CDR3 sequence (DNA): TGTGCCACTTCCCCGGGACAGGGCATTTCCTACGAGCAGTACTTC. Translated: CATSPGQGISYEQYF.

The V and J genes are TRBV18 and TRBJ1-5; D unclear. Trimming cost V 6 bases and J 2 bases, with 8 bases left between them. This CDR3 has 13 amino acids. CDR1 and CDR2 (germline): KGHSH, LQKENI. The CDR3 DNA reads TGTGCCAGCTCCTCGGACCGCAATCAGCCCCAGCATTTT. Amino acid sequence: CASSSDRNQPQHF.

V gene TRBV30 combines with J gene TRBJ2-7, with a possible D match to TRBD2 (6 bases). This CDR3 has 16 residues. Germline CDR1 GTSNPN, CDR2 SVGIG (reference sequence). The germline V and J ends were trimmed by 2 bases and 1 base, with 18 bases remaining between them. CDR3 protein: CAWSRLVGISSYEQYF. The CDR3 DNA is TGTGCCTGGAGTAGACTAGTGGGAATAAGTTCCTACGAGCAGTACTTC.

This clone came up once. A junction end diverges from the germline sequence, so it may reflect a read error. The chain has TRBV7-7 and TRBJ2-1; tentative D call: TRBD2 (6 bases). The CDR3 consists of 14 residues. The germline V gene has CDR1 SSHAT and CDR2 FNYEAQ (reference sequence). CDR3 nucleotides: TGTGCTAGCAGCTTAGCGGCAGGGAACAATGAGCAGTTCTTC. Its protein product is CASSLAAGNNEQFF.